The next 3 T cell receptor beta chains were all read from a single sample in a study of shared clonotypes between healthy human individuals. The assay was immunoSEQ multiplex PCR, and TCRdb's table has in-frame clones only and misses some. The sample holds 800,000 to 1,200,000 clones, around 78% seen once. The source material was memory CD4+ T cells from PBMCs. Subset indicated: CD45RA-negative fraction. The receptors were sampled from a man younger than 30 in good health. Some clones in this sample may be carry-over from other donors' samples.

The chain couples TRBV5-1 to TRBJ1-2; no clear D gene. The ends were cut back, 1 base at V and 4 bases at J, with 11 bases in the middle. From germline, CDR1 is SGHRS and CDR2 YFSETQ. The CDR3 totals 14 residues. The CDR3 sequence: CASSLIPGTYGYTF. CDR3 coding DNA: TGCGCCAGCAGCTTGATACCAGGCACCTATGGCTACACCTTC.

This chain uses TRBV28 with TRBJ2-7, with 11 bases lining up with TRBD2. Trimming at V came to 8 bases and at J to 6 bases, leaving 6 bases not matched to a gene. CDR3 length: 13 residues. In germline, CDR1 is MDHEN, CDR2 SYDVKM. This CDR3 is CASGSGRAVEQYF. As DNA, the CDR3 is TGTGCCAGCGGTAGCGGGAGGGCCGTCGAGCAGTACTTC.

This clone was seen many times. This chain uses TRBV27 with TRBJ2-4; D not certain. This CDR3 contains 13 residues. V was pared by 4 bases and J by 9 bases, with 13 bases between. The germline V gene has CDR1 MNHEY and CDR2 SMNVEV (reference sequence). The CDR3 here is CASSSYKAGIQYF. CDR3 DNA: TGTGCCAGCAGTTCATACAAGGCAGGCATTCAGTACTTC.